A single sample gave rise to the 2 T cell receptor beta chains below, sequenced in a study of OX40 agonist ivuxolimab in advanced cancers. Repertoires were generated with immunoSEQ multiplex PCR, while TCRdb's copy carries only in-frame clones and drops some. There are roughly 80,000 clones in the sample; around four fifths occur only once, and less than 3.5% lies in the top ten. The sequencing used CD4+ or CD8+ T cells sorted from blood, collected in a trial of the OX40 agonist ivuxolimab. These receptors all come from an adult with an advanced solid tumor such as melanoma, head and neck, liver or kidney cancer.

This rearrangement joins TRBV28 to TRBJ2-1; 9 positions match TRBD2. The junction had 8 bases not matched to a gene; V was cut back by 5 bases and J by 0 bases. Germline-derived CDR1 and CDR2 are MDHEN and SYDVKM. CDR3 length: 17 residues. CDR3 loop: CASSPLLAGSSYNEQFF. CDR3 DNA: TGTGCCAGCAGTCCACTCCTAGCGGGGAGCTCCTACAATGAGCAGTTCTTC.

The V call is TRBV19, the J call TRBJ1-2; TRBD1 agrees at 9 bases. Germline V lookup: CDR1 LNHDA, CDR2 SQIVND (reference sequence). V lost 7 bases to trimming and J lost 4 bases; unmatched junction nucleotides: 7. CDR3 size: 14 residues. The CDR3 protein is CASKATDRGYGYTF. The CDR3 DNA reads as TGTGCCAGTAAGGCCACGGACAGGGGCTATGGCTACACCTTC.